This is a list of T cell receptor beta chains from one sample in a study of OX40 agonist ivuxolimab in advanced cancers. TCRdb's copy holds only in-frame clones and misses some; the assay was immunoSEQ multiplex PCR. The sample carries tens of thousands of clones, 75% to 90% recorded once. Material: CD4+ or CD8+ T cells sorted from blood, obtained in a trial of the OX40 agonist ivuxolimab. The receptors come from an adult with an advanced solid tumor such as melanoma, head and neck, liver or kidney cancer. The CDR3 runs from the conserved cysteine through the conserved F or W. D genes are given only for firm matches. The size entry is marked missing in some rows and otherwise reads once, few, many or a size class.

v_call,clone_size,j_call,d_call,cdr3_nt,cdr3_aa
TRBV7-2,-,TRBJ1-1,-,TGTGCCAGCAGCTTAGAAAGGGGCGGAGAAGCTTTCTTT,CASSLERGGEAFF
TRBV5-1,-,TRBJ1-1,-,TGCGCCAGCAGCCGAACGACGGGGGGAACTGAAGCTTTCTTT,CASSRTTGGTEAFF
TRBV7-9,-,TRBJ2-5,-,TGTGCCAGCAGCTTAGCCCCAGGGAAGAAGACCCAGTACTTC,CASSLAPGKKTQYF
TRBV5-1,-,TRBJ1-5,-,TGCGCCAGCAGCTACCGACAGCGGCATCAGCCCCAGCATTTT,CASSYRQRHQPQHF
TRBV6-1,-,TRBJ1-1,TRBD1,TGTGCCAGCAGTGCCGGGACAGGGACCGGAACTGAAGCTTTCTTT,CASSAGTGTGTEAFF
TRBV5-1,once,TRBJ2-3,-,TGCGCCAGCAGCTTGTACGCCCGCCCAGATACGCAGTATTTT,CASSLYARPDTQYF
TRBV6-1,-,TRBJ2-7,TRBD2,TGTGCCATCAGTGAAACCGGGACTAGCGGGGGAAAGGACGAGCAGTACTTC,CAISETGTSGGKDEQYF
TRBV5-1,-,TRBJ1-3,-,TGCGCCAGCAGCTTAGACCCTCACGGAAACACCATATATTTT,CASSLDPHGNTIYF
TRBV15,-,TRBJ1-2,-,TGTGCCACCAGCAGTTCCCTCCAGGGGAGGATCTATGGCTACACCTTC,CATSSSLQGRIYGYTF
TRBV4-2,-,TRBJ2-7,TRBD2,TGTGCCAGCAGCCAAGAACCCCGGTGGACGGGAGGCGTTAGCGAGCAGTACTTC,CASSQEPRWTGGVSEQYF
TRBV10-3,-,TRBJ2-5,-,TGTGCCAGCAGTCTCCAGGGGGGGGTAGGGGAGACCCAGTACTTC,CASSLQGGVGETQYF
TRBV7-3,once,TRBJ2-1,-,TGTGCCAGCAGCCGACGCTGGAAAGGTGAGCAGTTCTTC,CASSRRWKGEQFF
TRBV7-9,-,TRBJ2-1,TRBD2,TGTGCCAGCAGCCTCTGGGCGGGAGGGCCTAATTACAATGAGCAGTTCTTC,CASSLWAGGPNYNEQFF
TRBV28,-,TRBJ2-5,TRBD1,TGTGCCAGCAGTTTATTTGGACAGGGGGCAAGGGGGACCCAGTACTTC,CASSLFGQGARGTQYF
TRBV5-1,once,TRBJ2-7,-,TGCGCCAGCAGCCGAGACCAAAGCTACGAGCAGTACTTC,CASSRDQSYEQYF
TRBV9,once,TRBJ2-2,-,TGTGCCAGCAGCCCCTTCCCTGGCGGGGAGCTGTTTTTT,CASSPFPGGELFF
TRBV5-1,few,TRBJ1-1,-,TGCGCCAGCAGCTTGGACGGGAGCACTGAAGCTTTCTTT,CASSLDGSTEAFF
TRBV4-1,-,TRBJ2-7,-,TGCGCCAGCAGACTTACAGGGTCAGGCTACGAGCAGTACTTC,CASRLTGSGYEQYF
TRBV19,-,TRBJ2-7,TRBD1,TGTGCCAGTAGAGCGACAGGGATCGGGGTTCGTGAGCAGTACTTC,CASRATGIGVREQYF
TRBV28,-,TRBJ2-1,-,TGTGCCAGCATTGGGATAGGTGGGCGCAATGAGCAGTTCTTC,CASIGIGGRNEQFF
TRBV2,-,TRBJ1-2,-,TGTGCCAGCAGTCCTCAATCTAACTATGGCTACACCTTC,CASSPQSNYGYTF
TRBV6-1,-,TRBJ2-3,TRBD2,TGTGCCAGCCTTAGCGGGGGGGCGGGAGATACGCAGTATTTT,CASLSGGAGDTQYF
TRBV28,few,TRBJ1-2,-,TGTGCCAGCAGTTACTCTCTAGGGGGCTACACCTTC,CASSYSLGGYTF
TRBV5-1,-,TRBJ2-7,-,TGCGCCAGCAGCCCCGCCGTGATGGGCGAGCAGTACTTC,CASSPAVMGEQYF
TRBV2,once,TRBJ2-4,TRBD2,TGTGCCAGCAGTGAATTAGGACTAGACAGAATAGCCAAAAACATTCAGTACTTC,CASSELGLDRIAKNIQYF
TRBV9,-,TRBJ2-7,-,TGTGCCAGCAGCGTAGCGGCTACAGAGTTCTACGAGCAGTACTTC,CASSVAATEFYEQYF
TRBV6-5,-,TRBJ1-1,-,TGTGCCAGCAGGTTGGAGGGGAATTCTTACACTGAAGCTTTCTTT,CASRLEGNSYTEAFF
TRBV5-4,-,TRBJ1-1,-,TGTGCCAGCAGCACCTTCAATGACACCCCTCTTTTT,CASSTFNDTPLF
TRBV5-6,once,TRBJ1-6,-,TGTGCCAGCAGCTCCCCGTTTAGGGACACCGATAATTCACCCCTCCACTTT,CASSSPFRDTDNSPLHF
TRBV5-1,once,TRBJ1-5,-,TGCGCCAGCAGCTTGGGAGGGGTGGGTAGCAATCAGCCCCAGCATTTT,CASSLGGVGSNQPQHF
TRBV29-1,few,TRBJ1-5,-,TGCAGCGTGGGGGTTGGATTACCCCAGCATTTT,CSVGVGLPQHF